The 8 T cell receptor beta chains below come from one sample, sequenced in a study of blood T cell repertoires in COVID-19. The repertoire was sequenced with immunoSEQ multiplex PCR; TCRdb's copy has only in-frame clones and lacks some. The data show roughly 250,000 clones, under 85% seen once. Specimen: peripheral blood. The receptors were gathered from a human donor with COVID-19, enrolled during active disease. The donor label of this sample is uncertain.

In this sample, this clone turned up a few times. CDR3 DNA sequence: TGTGCCAGCAGCTTAAGGACTCCGGGACAGGGTAATGAAAAACTGTTTTTT. Residues: CASSLRTPGQGNEKLFF. V is TRBV7-8 and J is TRBJ1-4, with 9 bases identical to TRBD1. CDR1 is SGHVS and CDR2 is FQNEAQ in the germline V gene. With V trimmed by 2 bases and J by 4 bases, 8 bases remained unmatched. There are 17 residues in the CDR3.

The CDR3 DNA sequence: TGCGCCAGCAGCTTGTCGGGGGATCAGCCCCAGCATTTT. The encoded protein is CASSLSGDQPQHF. The rearrangement links TRBV5-1 to TRBJ1-5; a weak D match, TRBD1 (5 bases). Per the germline V gene, CDR1 is SGHRS and CDR2 is YFSETQ. V was pared by 1 base and J by 5 bases, with 7 bases between. The CDR3 sequence is 13 residues long.

The chain is built from TRBV6-5 and TRBJ2-1; no clear D gene. The CDR3 contains 16 residues. The germline gives CDR1 MNHEY, CDR2 SVGAGI. The ends were cut back, 0 bases at V and 1 base at J, with 10 bases in the middle. CDR3 amino acids: CASSYSNSHSYNEQFF. The CDR3, as DNA: TGTGCCAGCAGTTACTCGAACTCGCATTCCTACAATGAGCAGTTCTTC.

This chain links TRBV6-5 with TRBJ2-2, with 7 bases lining up with TRBD2. Germline V gene data show CDR1 as MNHEY and CDR2 as SVGAGI. This CDR3 is 15 amino acids long. Unmatched junction bases numbered 6, after V lost 6 bases and J lost 2 bases. The CDR3 spells CASRRQGLNTGELFF. Written as DNA, the CDR3 is TGTGCCAGCAGGAGGCAGGGACTAAACACCGGGGAGCTGTTTTTT.

V is TRBV18 and J is TRBJ2-3; the D gene is possibly TRBD1 (5 bases). V shed 6 bases and J shed 3 bases, with 16 bases lying between them. CDR1 KGHSH and CDR2 LQKENI come from the germline V gene. There are 15 residues in the CDR3. DNA for the CDR3: TGTGCCAGCTCGTCTAAGACAGATTGGACAGATACGCAGTATTTT. It specifies CASSSKTDWTDTQYF.

The chain carries TRBV7-8 and TRBJ1-1; D is ambiguous. CDR1 and CDR2 from the germline V gene are SGHVS and FQNEAQ. The V end lost 2 bases, the J end lost 1 base, and 14 bases lay between the germline ends. The CDR3 length is 16 residues. DNA for the CDR3: TGTGCCAGCAGCTTACCGGGATTAGTGAGGAACACTGAAGCTTTCTTT. Amino acid sequence: CASSLPGLVRNTEAFF.

The J gene is TRBJ1-4, the V gene TRBV5-5; 10 bases agree with TRBD1. Trimming took 4 bases from V and 7 from J; bases not matched to a gene: 10. CDR1 and CDR2 (germline): SGHKS, YYEKEE (reference sequence). This CDR3 has 16 residues. The CDR3 protein is CASSLVGTGVTEKLFF. CDR3 nucleotides: TGTGCCAGCAGCCTCGTAGGGACAGGGGTGACTGAAAAACTGTTTTTT.

The chain links TRBV5-1 to TRBJ1-4, with D unresolved. Germline V gene lookup returns CDR1 SGHRS and CDR2 YFSETQ. The V gene lost 4 bases and the J gene lost 0 bases, with 7 bases spanning the gap. The CDR3 length is 14 residues. CDR3 coding DNA: TGCGCCAGCAGCCCGTTCTCAACTAATGAAAAACTGTTTTTT. Translated, it gives CASSPFSTNEKLFF. Looking up the rest from reference TRBV5-1 and TRBJ1-4 gives the full variable domain: KAGVTQTPRYLIKTRGQQVTLSCSPISGHRSVSWYQQTPGQGLQFLFEYFSETQRNKGNFPGRFSGRQFSNSRSEMNVSTLELGDSALYLCASSPFSTNEKLFFGSGTQLSVL.